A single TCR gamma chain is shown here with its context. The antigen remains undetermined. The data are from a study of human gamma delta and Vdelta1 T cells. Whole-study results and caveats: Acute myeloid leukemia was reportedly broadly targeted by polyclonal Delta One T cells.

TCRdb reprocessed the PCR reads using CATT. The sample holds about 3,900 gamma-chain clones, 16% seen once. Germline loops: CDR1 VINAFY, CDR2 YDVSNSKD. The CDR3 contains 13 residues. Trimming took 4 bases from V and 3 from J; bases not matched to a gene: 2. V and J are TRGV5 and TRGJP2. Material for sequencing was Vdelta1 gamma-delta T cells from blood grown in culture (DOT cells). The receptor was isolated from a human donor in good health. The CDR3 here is CATWEGSDWIKTF. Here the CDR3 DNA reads TGTGCCACCTGGGAGGGTAGTGATTGGATCAAGACGTTT.